These 18 T cell receptor beta chains were sequenced from one sample in a study of radiotherapy plus CTLA-4 blockade in lung cancer (dated by TCRdb to the late 2010s). Receptor libraries were prepared by the immunoSEQ multiplex PCR assay. The clones in this table, taken by TCRdb from immuneACCESS, are in-frame only. Not every clone is retained; where verified, under half of the shortfall comes from an unresolved V gene, and the cause of the rest is unknown. For this sample there are 85,000 to 100,000 clones; around 84% appear just once. In total, the top ten clones hold approximately 15% of the sample. The sample here was peripheral blood, taken from a patient treated with radiotherapy plus ipilimumab. These receptors were collected from a human donor with non-small cell lung cancer that progressed on radiotherapy plus ipilimumab.

The chain couples TRBV10-3 to TRBJ2-2; the match to TRBD2 covers 7 bases. The trim removed 2 bases at V and 4 bases at J, leaving 7 bases unmatched. The CDR3 length is 16 residues. The germline V gene encodes CDR1 ENHRY and CDR2 SYGVKD. The CDR3 region has the DNA TGTGCCATCAGTGAGGCCCCGGGACTACTCACCGGGGAGCTGTTTTTT. Its translation: CAISEAPGLLTGELFF.

The chain carries TRBV6-1 and TRBJ1-5; D gene uncertain. Germline CDR1 and CDR2: MNHNS and SASEGT. Deletions cut 3 bases from V and 2 bases from J, with 2 bases between. The CDR3 contains 12 residues. CDR3 loop: CASSEGNQPQHF. The DNA for the CDR3 is TGTGCCAGCAGTGAGGGCAATCAGCCCCAGCATTTT.

This clone was observed a few times. The chain employs TRBV5-4 and TRBJ1-3; D might be TRBD1 (6 bases). The length of the CDR3 is 15 residues. V was trimmed by 0 bases and J by 3 bases, leaving 10 bases between them. Germline CDR1 is SGHNT and CDR2 is YYREEE (reference sequence). The CDR3 DNA follows: TGTGCCAGCAGCTTGGGAGCAGGGGTTGGAAACACCATATATTTT. Amino acid sequence: CASSLGAGVGNTIYF. The whole variable domain, filled in from reference TRBV5-4 and TRBJ1-3, reads ETGVTQSPTHLIKTRGQQVTLRCSSQSGHNTVSWYQQALGQGPQFIFQYYREEENGRGNFPPRFSGLQFPNYSSELNVNALELDDSALYLCASSLGAGVGNTIYFGEGSWLTVV.

The chain uses TRBV9 and TRBJ2-5, with TRBD2 matching 8 bases. CDR3 length equals 15 residues. Germline V gene sequence: CDR1 SGDLS, CDR2 YYNGEE. Germline trimming cut 6 bases from V and 5 bases from J; bases unmatched to any gene: 12. CDR3 bases: TGTGCCAGCACCGCTACGGGACTAGGTGGGGAGACCCAGTACTTC. Amino acids: CASTATGLGGETQYF.

The rearrangement uses TRBV5-1 and TRBJ2-7; TRBD1 aligns across 7 bases. This CDR3 region has 15 residues. J was trimmed by 3 bases and V by 0 bases; bases with no gene match: 6. CDR1 is SGHRS and CDR2 is YFSETQ in the germline V gene. In DNA, the CDR3 is TGCGCCAGCAGCTTGGTAGGGGGCCCGTACTACGAGCAGTACTTC. Protein: CASSLVGGPYYEQYF.

The chain couples TRBV15 to TRBJ1-1; 10 nucleotides line up with TRBD1. J lost 4 bases, V lost 0 bases, and 11 bases had no gene match. Germline assignment: CDR1 LNHNV and CDR2 YYDKDF (reference sequence). The CDR3 loop spans 18 amino acids. The CDR3 DNA reads TGTGCCACCAGCAGAGACCCCGGGACAGGGGTTCGTGGCACTGAAGCTTTCTTT. As protein: CATSRDPGTGVRGTEAFF.

CDR3 region: CASSLGQIAEQYF. The CDR3 DNA is TGTGCCAGCAGCTTGGGCCAGATCGCGGAGCAGTACTTC. This chain uses TRBV11-2 with TRBJ2-7; D gene uncertain. The CDR3 sequence is 13 residues long. Germline V lookup: CDR1 SGHAT, CDR2 FQNNGV. The V end lost 3 bases, the J end lost 7 bases, and 13 bases lay between the germline ends.

This chain joins TRBV30 and TRBJ2-4; 13 positions agree with TRBD2. The CDR3 covers 16 residues. V was clipped by 4 bases and J by 3 bases; unmatched bases: 6. The germline CDR1 and CDR2 sequences are GTSNPN and SVGIG (reference sequence). The CDR3 DNA sequence: TGTGCCTGGACCCTTGGGACTAGCGGGATCAAAAACATTCAGTACTTC. It is translated as CAWTLGTSGIKNIQYF.

V gene TRBV19 combines with J gene TRBJ2-7; TRBD1 agrees at 8 bases. The trim removed 9 bases at V and 2 bases at J, leaving 6 bases unmatched. From germline, CDR1 is LNHDA and CDR2 SQIVND (reference sequence). This CDR3 comprises 13 residues. The CDR3 bases are TGTGCCAGCGGGGACAGGTCGCCCTACGAGCAGTACTTC. Translating gives CASGDRSPYEQYF.

Worth noting for this clone: At the DNA level, this CDR3 is encoded by other sequences in the same sample as well. V usage is TRBV9 and J usage is TRBJ2-1; D is uncertain. The CDR3 is made up of 14 amino acids. CDR1 SGDLS and CDR2 YYNGEE come from the germline V gene. V lost 0 bases to trimming and J lost 0 bases, with 4 bases between them. The CDR3 DNA follows: TGTGCCAGCAGCGTAGGGGGCTCCTACAATGAGCAGTTCTTC. Translated, it gives CASSVGGSYNEQFF.

The chain joins TRBV7-9 to TRBJ1-3; maybe TRBD1 (6 bases). Between the trimmed V and J ends, which lost 5 bases and 1 base, there was a span of 9 bases. CDR1 SEHNR and CDR2 FQNEAQ come from the germline V gene (reference sequence). The CDR3 totals 14 residues. The CDR3 loop is CASSPQGSGNTIYF. CDR3 nucleotide sequence: TGTGCCAGCAGCCCACAGGGTTCTGGAAACACCATATATTTT.

The chain couples TRBV9 to TRBJ1-1; maybe TRBD1 (6 bases). Looked up from germline, CDR1 is SGDLS and CDR2 is YYNGEE. The V end lost 4 bases, the J end lost 4 bases, and 17 bases lay between the germline ends. There are 15 residues in the CDR3. This CDR3 reads CASSPTPGAGTEAFF. CDR3 coding DNA: TGTGCCAGCAGCCCCACCCCGGGGGCAGGCACTGAAGCTTTCTTT. Complete variable domain (other parts from reference TRBV9 and TRBJ1-1): DSGVTQTPKHLITATGQRVTLRCSPRSGDLSVYWYQQSLDQGLQFLIQYYNGEERAKGNILERFSAQQFPDLHSELNLSSLELGDSALYFCASSPTPGAGTEAFFGQGTRLTVV.

The V and J genes are TRBV19 and TRBJ2-3; maybe TRBD2 (5 bases). The CDR3 spans 15 residues. V was trimmed by 4 bases and J by 3 bases, leaving 14 bases between them. CDR1 is LNHDA, CDR2 SQIVND, per germline (reference sequence). In DNA form, the CDR3 reads TGTGCCAGTAGTACCGGCCTAGCTGATACAGATACGCAGTATTTT. This encodes CASSTGLADTDTQYF.

This clone was picked up a small number of times. The chain employs TRBV10-3 and TRBJ1-2; 10 positions match TRBD1. V lost 4 bases, J lost 6 bases, and 2 bases stayed unmatched. The CDR3 spans 13 residues. CDR1 and CDR2 from the germline V gene are ENHRY and SYGVKD. In nucleotides, the CDR3 is TGTGCCATCAGTGGGGGGACAGGGGATGGCTACACCTTC. This gives the protein CAISGGTGDGYTF.

The chain is built from TRBV7-9 and TRBJ2-1, with 8 nucleotides matching TRBD2. V lost 5 bases to trimming and J lost 9 bases; unmatched junction nucleotides: 9. CDR3 length: 14 amino acids. In germline, CDR1 is SEHNR, CDR2 FQNEAQ (reference sequence). CDR3 nucleotide sequence: TGTGCCAGCAGCGGGACGGGGGGGCCTGGTGAGCAGTTCTTC. Its translation is CASSGTGGPGEQFF.

The chain couples TRBV28 to TRBJ1-4; D is ambiguous. V was clipped by 4 bases and J by 6 bases, with 21 bases between them. Germline V gene sequence: CDR1 MDHEN, CDR2 SYDVKM. CDR3 length: 17 amino acids. CDR3 residues: CASSSEGGESTHEKLFF. CDR3 bases: TGTGCCAGCAGTTCCGAAGGTGGGGAGTCAACCCATGAAAAACTGTTTTTT.

The chain joins TRBV6-1 to TRBJ2-1; D is ambiguous. The V end lost 0 bases, the J end lost 0 bases, and 9 bases lay between the germline ends. Germline V gives CDR1 MNHNS, CDR2 SASEGT. The CDR3 has 16 amino acids. The CDR3 region is CASSEALLGSYNEQFF. The CDR3 nucleotides are TGTGCCAGCAGTGAAGCGTTGCTGGGCTCCTACAATGAGCAGTTCTTC.

The chain links TRBV6-5 to TRBJ2-1; D is unresolved. Germline V lookup: CDR1 MNHEY, CDR2 SVGAGI. The CDR3 spans 11 residues. Trimming pared 4 bases from V and 4 bases from J, leaving 2 bases between. The CDR3 spells CASSLYNEQFF. The CDR3 bases are TGTGCCAGCAGTTTGTACAATGAGCAGTTCTTC.